The next 18 T cell receptor beta chains were all read from a single sample in a study of blood T cells in healthy people across ages. With a J-beta primer mix and a sample-barcoded 5' primer, a second PCR ran 7 to 11 cycles. TCRdb re-derived calls from the 5' RACE reads in MiXCR, one entry per CDR3 protein. Among about 1.4 million distinct CDR3 sequences listed, around 59% were seen once. Sequenced sample: blood. These receptors came from a man aged 18-30 years in good health.

The chain carries TRBV3-1 and TRBJ2-5; D ambiguous. V lost 1 base to trimming and J lost 5 bases, with 14 bases between them. The CDR3 is made up of 15 amino acids. Germline lookup yields CDR1 LGHDT and CDR2 YNNKEL (reference sequence). DNA for the CDR3: TGTGCCAGCAGCCAAGGTTCGGGCTTAGTGGAGACCCAGTACTTC. Its translation is CASSQGSGLVETQYF.

This clonotype came up a few times. The chain recombines TRBV13 with TRBJ2-3; no clear D gene. This CDR3 is 14 amino acids long. Trimming left V 4 bases short and J 4 bases short, with 12 bases between. The germline V gene encodes CDR1 PRHDT and CDR2 FYEKMQ (reference sequence). Written as DNA, the CDR3 is TGTGCCAGCAGCTCCGACGAACGTGCAGATACGCAGTATTTT. Amino acid sequence: CASSSDERADTQYF.

The chain is built from TRBV12-3 or TRBV12-4 and TRBJ1-5; weak D call: TRBD1 (5 bases). The CDR3 has 17 residues. Between the trimmed V and J ends, which lost 0 bases and 4 bases, there was a span of 16 bases. CDR3 coding DNA: TGTGCCAGCAGTTTAGCGCTCGGGGGACGGAGAAATCAGCCCCAGCATTTT. This translates into CASSLALGGRRNQPQHF.

The chain couples TRBV10-3 to TRBJ2-1; D unclear. The end of the DNA fits TRBJ2-7 better, so the J call may be wrong. Germline loops: CDR1 ENHRY, CDR2 SYGVKD. The CDR3 runs 17 residues. CDR3 in DNA: TGTGCCATCAGTGACCCTGGAATGGTCCACTCCTACAATGAGCAGTACTTC. It yields the protein CAISDPGMVHSYNEQYF.

V usage is TRBV7-9 and J usage is TRBJ2-4; D unresolved. With the DNA end fitting TRBJ2-7 better, the J assignment may be wrong. The CDR3 extends over 15 amino acids. Germline V gene data show CDR1 as SEHNR and CDR2 as FQNEAQ (reference sequence). CDR3 DNA sequence: TGTGCCAGCAGCTTACGACCAGTACCATCCTACGAGCAGTACTTC. Translating gives CASSLRPVPSYEQYF.

The V call is TRBV20-1, the J call TRBJ2-3; the match to TRBD2 covers 11 bases. Trimming took 2 bases from V and 2 from J; bases not matched to a gene: 12. Germline-derived CDR1 and CDR2 are DFQATT and SNEGSKA (reference sequence). The CDR3 consists of 18 residues. CDR3 in amino acids: CSARTSELAGVATDTQYF. The DNA of the CDR3 is TGCAGTGCTAGAACATCGGAACTAGCGGGAGTGGCCACAGATACGCAGTATTTT.

This chain joins TRBV27 and TRBJ2-4; TRBD2 is a possible D gene (6 bases). The J call may be incorrect, as the DNA end agrees better with TRBJ2-7. Germline V CDR1 and CDR2: MNHEY, SMNVEV (reference sequence). This CDR3 is 16 amino acids long. The CDR3 sequence is CASSSPLRGRGNEQYF. In DNA form, the CDR3 reads TGTGCCAGCAGTTCCCCGCTACGGGGGAGAGGGAACGAGCAGTACTTC.

V is TRBV3-1 and J is TRBJ1-2; no firm D call. V was clipped by 0 bases and J by 4 bases, with 9 bases between them. The length of the CDR3 is 14 residues. CDR1 is LGHDT, CDR2 YNNKEL, per germline (reference sequence). The CDR3 protein is CASSQEPGGYGYTF. The CDR3 region has the DNA TGTGCCAGCAGCCAAGAGCCAGGAGGCTATGGCTACACCTTC.

The rearrangement joins TRBV20-1 to TRBJ2-7, with TRBD2 as a possible D gene (5 bases). This CDR3 is 16 amino acids long. Trimming shortened V by 0 bases and J by 1 base, and 16 bases separated the two germline ends. Germline-derived CDR1 and CDR2 are DFQATT and SNEGSKA (reference sequence). CDR3 sequence reads: CSARDRGKGLSYEQYF. The CDR3, as DNA: TGCAGTGCTAGAGATCGAGGGAAGGGCCTATCCTACGAGCAGTACTTC.

The gene calls are TRBV2 and TRBJ2-5; 8 positions agree with TRBD1. Judging by the DNA end, TRBJ2-7 fits better; the J call may be wrong. CDR1 is SNHLY and CDR2 is FYNNEI in the germline V gene. This CDR3 is 15 amino acids long. CDR3 bases: TGTGCCAGCAGGGTTCAAGGACAGGGTAGACTCGAGCAGTACTTC. It yields the protein CASRVQGQGRLEQYF.

The V gene is TRBV5-1, the J gene TRBJ2-2; D unclear. CDR3 size: 14 residues. Trimming pared 0 bases from V and 6 bases from J, leaving 9 bases between. Germline V gene sequence: CDR1 SGHRS, CDR2 YFSETQ. CDR3 in DNA: TGCGCCAGCAGCTTGGCCAGTCGGCCCGGGGAGCTGTTTTTT. Translating it yields CASSLASRPGELFF.

The chain uses TRBV10-1 and TRBJ2-3, with D hard to call. Germline V lookup: CDR1 WNHNN, CDR2 SYGVQD (reference sequence). Trimming cost V 4 bases and J 4 bases, with 24 bases left between them. CDR3 length: 18 amino acids. The chain's CDR3 is CASSGPNNIEVAPDTQYF. The CDR3 DNA is TGCGCCAGCAGTGGACCCAATAATATAGAGGTGGCCCCAGATACGCAGTATTTT.

This clonotype appeared a few times. The chain uses TRBV7-8 and TRBJ2-5; the D is unclear. V dropped 2 bases and J dropped 4 bases, with 8 bases sitting between them. CDR3 length: 13 amino acids. CDR1 and CDR2 from the germline V gene are SGHVS and FQNEAQ. The DNA of the CDR3 is TGTGCCAGCAGCTTATCGCTAGGAGAGACCCAGTACTTC. It is translated as CASSLSLGETQYF. The entire variable domain, with the rest obtained from reference TRBV7-8 and TRBJ2-5, is as follows: GAGVSQSPRYKVAKRGQDVALRCDPISGHVSLFWYQQALGQGPEFLTYFQNEAQLDKSGLPSDRFFAERPEGSVSTLKIQRTQQEDSAVYLCASSLSLGETQYFGPGTRLLVL.

V usage is TRBV3-1 and J usage is TRBJ2-5; a possible D gene is TRBD1 (6 bases). Trimming left V 1 base short and J 0 bases short, with 12 bases between. Germline V gene sequence: CDR1 LGHDT, CDR2 YNNKEL (reference sequence). CDR3 length equals 16 residues. The CDR3 DNA is TGTGCCAGCAGCCAAGTAGGACAGTCGTACCAAGAGACCCAGTACTTC. Protein: CASSQVGQSYQETQYF.

V usage is TRBV20-1 and J usage is TRBJ2-1; maybe TRBD2 (6 bases). The CDR3 length is 12 residues. Germline CDR1 and CDR2: DFQATT and SNEGSKA (reference sequence). Trimming stripped 6 bases from V and 10 bases from J, with 16 bases between. CDR3 amino acids: CSATTSGREQFF. In DNA form, the CDR3 reads TGCAGTGCAACGACTAGTGGACGGGAGCAGTTCTTC.

The V and J genes are TRBV4-1 and TRBJ2-7; a possible D gene is TRBD2 (5 bases). Germline-derived CDR1 and CDR2 are MGHRA and YSYEKL. CDR3 length: 15 amino acids. Trimming took off 0 bases at V and 4 bases at J, with 13 bases between the two ends. The chain's CDR3 is CASSQDIGSHYEQYF. Here the CDR3 DNA reads TGCGCCAGCAGCCAAGATATTGGGAGCCATTACGAGCAGTACTTC.

The genes are TRBV12-3 or TRBV12-4 and TRBJ1-6; D is undetermined. V dropped 6 bases and J dropped 6 bases, with 9 bases sitting between them. CDR3 length equals 13 residues. The CDR3 protein is CASSQMFNSPLHF. The CDR3 DNA reads TGTGCCAGCAGCCAGATGTTTAATTCACCCCTCCACTTT.

The gene calls are TRBV3-1 and TRBJ1-2, with D perhaps matching TRBD1 (5 bases). The CDR3 contains 14 residues. Trimming stripped 1 base from V and 6 bases from J, with 12 bases between. The V gene's germline CDR1 is LGHDT and CDR2 YNNKEL (reference sequence). CDR3: CASSQGAVGDGYTF. The CDR3 DNA reads TGTGCCAGCAGCCAAGGTGCGGTGGGGGATGGCTACACCTTC.